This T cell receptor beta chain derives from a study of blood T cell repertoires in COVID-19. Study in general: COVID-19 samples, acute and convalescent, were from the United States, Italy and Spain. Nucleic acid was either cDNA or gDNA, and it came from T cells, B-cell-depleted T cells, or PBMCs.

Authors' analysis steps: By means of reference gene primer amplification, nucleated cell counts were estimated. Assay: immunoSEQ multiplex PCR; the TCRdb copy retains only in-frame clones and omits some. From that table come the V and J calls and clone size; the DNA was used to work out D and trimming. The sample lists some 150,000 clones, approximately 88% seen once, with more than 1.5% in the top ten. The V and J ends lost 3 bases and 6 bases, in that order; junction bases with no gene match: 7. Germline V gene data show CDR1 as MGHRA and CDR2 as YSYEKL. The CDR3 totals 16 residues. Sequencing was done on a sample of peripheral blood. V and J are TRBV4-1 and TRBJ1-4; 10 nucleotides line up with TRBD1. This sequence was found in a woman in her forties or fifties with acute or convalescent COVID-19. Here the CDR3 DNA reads TGCGCCAGCAGCCAGGATCTGGGACAGGGGTATGAAAAACTGTTTTTT. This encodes CASSQDLGQGYEKLFF.